Below are 10 T cell receptor beta chains sequenced from a single sample in a study of technical replicates of blood from several donors (dated by TCRdb to 2016 to 2017). The library was obtained by the immunoSEQ multiplex PCR assay. TCRdb carries this immuneACCESS record with in-frame sequences only. Its versions omit some clonotypes, under half of them owing to an unresolved V gene in the studies checked, with the rest unexplained. For this sample there are more than 65,000 clones; about 92% appear just once. Together, the top ten hold around 0.4% of the sample. The source material was T cells isolated from PBMCs. All receptors derive from a human donor in good health.

The rearrangement joins TRBV30 to TRBJ1-5, with D maybe TRBD1 (5 bases). This CDR3 has 13 residues. CDR1 is GTSNPN and CDR2 is SVGIG in the germline V gene (reference sequence). V gave up 4 bases and J gave up 2 bases, with 9 bases separating them. This CDR3 is CAWTGRGNQPQHF. In nucleotides, the CDR3 is TGTGCCTGGACTGGCAGGGGCAATCAGCCCCAGCATTTT.

This chain joins TRBV9 and TRBJ1-1; D remains unclear. Germline V gene sequence: CDR1 SGDLS, CDR2 YYNGEE. The CDR3 covers 15 residues. Trimming removed 4 bases at V and 0 bases at J, with 13 bases between. Written as DNA, the CDR3 is TGTGCCAGCAGCCCGACGTCCGACATGAACACTGAAGCTTTCTTT. Its protein product is CASSPTSDMNTEAFF.

This clone has a single count. The chain uses TRBV4-1 and TRBJ2-1; D possibly corresponds to TRBD1 (5 bases). Germline V gives CDR1 MGHRA, CDR2 YSYEKL. CDR3 length: 17 amino acids. Trimming took off 5 bases at V and 0 bases at J, with 17 bases between the two ends. The CDR3 nucleotides read TGCGCCAGCAGCGGACATGGCGATCCCAGCTCCTACAATGAGCAGTTCTTC. It yields the protein CASSGHGDPSSYNEQFF.

The J gene is TRBJ2-7, the V gene TRBV28; D is unresolved. Trimming removed 5 bases at V and 2 bases at J, with 19 bases between. Germline V gene lookup returns CDR1 MDHEN and CDR2 SYDVKM. CDR3 size: 16 residues. The CDR3 is CASSAHRDTKAYEQYF. CDR3 in DNA: TGTGCCAGCAGTGCCCACCGCGACACCAAAGCCTACGAGCAGTACTTC.

This sequence joins TRBV7-2 and TRBJ2-5; 9 bases line up with TRBD1. Germline trimming cut 5 bases from V and 5 bases from J; bases unmatched to any gene: 9. This CDR3 is 15 amino acids long. Looked up from germline, CDR1 is SGHTA and CDR2 is FQGNSA. In nucleotides, the CDR3 is TGTGCCAGCAGCCCTACAGGGGGCCCATTTGAGACCCAGTACTTC. This encodes CASSPTGGPFETQYF.

CDR3 loop: CASSPPEAGGPVGYNEQFF. Written as DNA, the CDR3 is TGCGCCAGCAGCCCTCCGGAAGCGGGAGGGCCTGTCGGATACAATGAGCAGTTCTTC. This chain uses TRBV4-1 with TRBJ2-1; 10 bases map to TRBD2. CDR3 size: 19 residues. From germline, CDR1 is MGHRA and CDR2 YSYEKL. V lost 4 bases to trimming and J lost 4 bases; unmatched junction nucleotides: 16.

This chain uses TRBV30 with TRBJ2-2, with D hard to call. This CDR3 has 13 amino acids. Germline-derived CDR1 and CDR2 are GTSNPN and SVGIG (reference sequence). The germline V and J ends were trimmed by 7 bases and 4 bases, with 13 bases remaining between them. The CDR3 spells CAFGPDSTGELFF. CDR3 nucleotide sequence: TGTGCCTTTGGCCCCGACTCCACCGGGGAGCTGTTTTTT.

The J gene is TRBJ2-7, the V gene TRBV5-1; no clear D. V gave up 1 base and J gave up 4 bases, with 6 bases separating them. This CDR3 region has 12 residues. Germline V lookup: CDR1 SGHRS, CDR2 YFSETQ. CDR3 residues: CASSLSPYEQYF. The CDR3 DNA follows: TGCGCCAGCAGCTTGTCCCCTTACGAGCAGTACTTC.

The chain combines TRBV28 with TRBJ2-7; a possible D gene is TRBD1 (5 bases). Germline assignment: CDR1 MDHEN and CDR2 SYDVKM. V was trimmed by 6 bases and J by 0 bases, leaving 12 bases between them. The CDR3 extends over 14 amino acids. CDR3 nucleotide sequence: TGTGCCAGCAGGAAGGCAGGGCCCTCCTACGAGCAGTACTTC. Translation gives CASRKAGPSYEQYF.

The chain uses TRBV6-5 and TRBJ1-2, with 7 positions matching TRBD1. This CDR3 region has 13 residues. V dropped 5 bases and J dropped 7; count of bases not matched to a gene: 7. Per the germline V gene, CDR1 is MNHEY and CDR2 is SVGAGI. The CDR3 DNA reads as TGTGCCAGCAGTGCGAAGACAGGGAGTGGCTACACCTTC. Residues: CASSAKTGSGYTF.